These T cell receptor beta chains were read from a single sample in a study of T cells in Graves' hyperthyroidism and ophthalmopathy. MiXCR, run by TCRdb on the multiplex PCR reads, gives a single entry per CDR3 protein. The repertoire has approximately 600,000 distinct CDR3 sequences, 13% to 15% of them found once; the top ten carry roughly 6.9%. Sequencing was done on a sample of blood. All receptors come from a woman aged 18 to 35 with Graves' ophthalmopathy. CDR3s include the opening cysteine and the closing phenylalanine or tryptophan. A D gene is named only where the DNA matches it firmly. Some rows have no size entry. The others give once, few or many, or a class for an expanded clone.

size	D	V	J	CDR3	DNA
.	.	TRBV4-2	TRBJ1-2	CASSPTLGVSGTNYGYTF	TGTGCCAGCAGCCCCACCCTCGGGGTCTCTGGAACTAACTATGGCTACACCTTC
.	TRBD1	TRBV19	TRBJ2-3	CASSAIDRDPDTQYF	TGTGCCAGTAGTGCCATCGACAGGGACCCAGATACGCAGTATTTT
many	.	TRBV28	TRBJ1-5	CASSPGTGDGPQHF	TGTGCCAGCAGTCCAGGGACGGGGGACGGGCCCCAGCATTTT
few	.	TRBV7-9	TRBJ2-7	CASSLAGRSAYEQYF	TGTGCCAGCAGCTTAGCAGGGCGCTCCGCCTACGAGCAGTACTTC
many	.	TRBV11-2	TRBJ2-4	CASSSQGTVNIQYF	TGTGCCAGCAGCTCCCAGGGGACCGTAAACATTCAGTACTTC
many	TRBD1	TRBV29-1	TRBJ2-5	CSVLTGDETQYF	TGCAGCGTGCTGACAGGGGATGAGACCCAGTACTTC
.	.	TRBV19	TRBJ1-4	CASKKEKLFF	TGTGCCAGTAAGAAGGAAAAACTGTTTTTT
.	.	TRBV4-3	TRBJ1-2	CASSRLPSTEGYTF	TGCGCCAGCAGTCGTTTACCTTCGACGGAAGGCTACACCTTC
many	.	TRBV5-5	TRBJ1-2	CASSFPVSYYGYTF	TGTGCCAGCAGCTTTCCAGTCAGTTATTATGGCTACACCTTC
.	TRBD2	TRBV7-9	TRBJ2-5	CASSPRTSAGDETQYF	TGTGCCAGCAGCCCCCGGACTAGCGCGGGAGACGAGACCCAGTACTTC
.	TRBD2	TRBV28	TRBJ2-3	CASVRLAGEATDTQYF	TGTGCCAGCGTCCGACTAGCGGGAGAGGCCACAGATACGCAGTATTTT
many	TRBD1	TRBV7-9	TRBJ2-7	CASSIPGTGKPYEQYF	TGTGCCAGCAGCATCCCCGGGACAGGGAAACCCTACGAGCAGTACTTC
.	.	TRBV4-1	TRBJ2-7	CASSQTQATNSYEQYF	TGCGCCAGCAGCCAAACTCAGGCCACAAACTCCTACGAGCAGTACTTC
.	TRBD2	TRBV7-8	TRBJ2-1	CASSLVETSGHNEQFF	TGTGCCAGCAGCTTAGTGGAAACTAGCGGCCACAATGAGCAGTTCTTC
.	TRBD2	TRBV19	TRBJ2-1	CASSPRLAGESEQFF	TGTGCCAGTAGTCCCCGACTAGCGGGAGAAAGTGAGCAGTTCTTC
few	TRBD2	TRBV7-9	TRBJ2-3	CASSLLAGGPSGQYF	TGTGCCAGCAGCTTACTAGCGGGAGGGCCTAGTGGGCAGTATTTT
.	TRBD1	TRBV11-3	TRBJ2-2	CASSPGQGMSNTGELFF	TGTGCCAGCTCCCCGGGACAGGGGATGTCGAACACCGGGGAGCTGTTTTTT
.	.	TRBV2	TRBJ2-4	CASSSFRLRF	TGTGCCAGCAGCTCTTTTAGATTGAGGTTC
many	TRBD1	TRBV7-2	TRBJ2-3	CASSLAFRGLTDTQYF	TGTGCCAGCAGCTTAGCCTTCAGGGGGCTGACAGATACGCAGTATTTT
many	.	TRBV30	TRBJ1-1	CAWIVKAENTEAFF	TGTGCCTGGATCGTTAAGGCCGAGAACACTGAAGCTTTCTTT
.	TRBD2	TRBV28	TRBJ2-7	CASRLADGLGEQYF	TGTGCCAGCAGACTAGCGGACGGACTTGGGGAGCAGTACTTC
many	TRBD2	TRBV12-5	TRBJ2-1	CASGLVVAGGPVEQFF	TGTGCTAGTGGTTTGGTCGTAGCGGGAGGGCCCGTTGAGCAGTTCTTC
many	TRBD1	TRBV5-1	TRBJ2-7	CASSLGGGADEQYF	TGCGCCAGCAGCTTGGGAGGGGGCGCGGACGAGCAGTACTTC
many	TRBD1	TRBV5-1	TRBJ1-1	CASSQTGVRNTEAFF	TGCGCCAGCAGCCAAACAGGGGTTAGAAACACTGAAGCTTTCTTT
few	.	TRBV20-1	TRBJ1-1	CSATDEISMDTEAFF	TGCAGTGCTACGGACGAGATCTCGATGGACACTGAAGCTTTCTTT
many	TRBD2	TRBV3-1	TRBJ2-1	CASSPSGHNEQFF	TGTGCCAGCAGTCCTAGCGGCCACAATGAGCAGTTCTTC
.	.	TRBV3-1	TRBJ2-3	CASSLHPTGGATDAQYF	TGTGCCAGCAGCCTCCATCCTACTGGCGGAGCCACAGATGCGCAGTATTTT
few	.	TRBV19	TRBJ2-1	CASSLILGYPTDEQFF	TGTGCCAGTAGTCTCATCCTAGGGTATCCCACGGATGAGCAGTTCTTC
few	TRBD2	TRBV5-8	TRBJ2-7	CASSSPPLAVRTEQYF	TGTGCCAGCAGCAGCCCCCCACTAGCGGTAAGGACGGAGCAGTACTTC
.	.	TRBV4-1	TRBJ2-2	CASSQDVLAWITGELFF	TGCGCCAGCAGCCAAGATGTCCTGGCTTGGATCACCGGGGAGCTGTTTTTT
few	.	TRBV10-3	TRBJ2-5	CAILSSSGVRKETQYF	TGTGCCATCCTAAGCTCGTCCGGGGTGCGAAAAGAGACCCAGTACTTC
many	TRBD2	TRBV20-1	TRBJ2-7	CSASSGTRAFHEQYF	TGCAGTGCTAGTTCCGGGACTAGAGCTTTCCACGAGCAGTACTTC
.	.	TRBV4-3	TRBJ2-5	CASSQEGLETQYF	TGCGCCAGCAGCCAGGAAGGGTTAGAGACCCAGTACTTC
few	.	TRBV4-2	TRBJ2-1	CASSGGRGEQFF	TGTGCCAGCAGCGGAGGTAGGGGTGAGCAGTTCTTC
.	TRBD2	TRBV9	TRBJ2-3	CASSAGLAGGEDTQYF	TGTGCCAGCAGCGCGGGACTAGCGGGAGGCGAGGATACGCAGTATTTT
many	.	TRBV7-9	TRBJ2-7	CASSDWDRSYEQYF	TGTGCCAGCAGCGATTGGGACCGTTCCTACGAGCAGTACTTC
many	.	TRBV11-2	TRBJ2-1	CASSLGVGSYNEQFF	TGTGCCAGCAGCTTAGGAGTTGGCTCCTACAATGAGCAGTTCTTC
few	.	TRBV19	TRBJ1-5	CASSIKRQPQHF	TGTGCCAGTAGCATAAAGAGACAGCCCCAGCATTTT
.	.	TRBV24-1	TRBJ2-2	CATSAPGTRNTGELFF	TGTGCCACCAGTGCCCCCGGGACAAGGAACACCGGGGAGCTGTTTTTT
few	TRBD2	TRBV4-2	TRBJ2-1	CASSQEAGGYNEQFF	TGTGCCAGCAGCCAAGAGGCGGGAGGCTACAATGAGCAGTTCTTC
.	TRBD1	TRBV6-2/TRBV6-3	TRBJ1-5	CASSYQYLGTGPNQPQHF	TGTGCCAGCAGTTATCAATATTTGGGGACAGGGCCCAATCAGCCCCAGCATTTT
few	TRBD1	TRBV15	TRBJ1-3	CATSRDWGQTFTPGNTIYF	TGTGCCACCAGCAGAGATTGGGGACAGACTTTTACGCCCGGAAACACCATATATTTT
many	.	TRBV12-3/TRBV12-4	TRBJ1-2	CASSPPSGTWDGYTF	TGTGCCAGCAGTCCCCCTTCCGGGACATGGGATGGCTACACCTTC
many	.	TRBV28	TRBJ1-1	CASRPGGSVTEAFF	TGTGCCAGCCGCCCCGGGGGGTCGGTGACTGAAGCTTTCTTT
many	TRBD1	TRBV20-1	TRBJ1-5	CSARDDRVQPQHF	TGCAGTGCTAGAGATGACAGGGTTCAGCCCCAGCATTTT
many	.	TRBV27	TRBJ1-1	CASSLGYGFGSEAFF	TGTGCCAGCAGTTTGGGGTACGGATTCGGCTCTGAAGCTTTCTTT
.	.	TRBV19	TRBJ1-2	CASSIGPYGYTF	TGTGCCAGTAGTATCGGTCCGTATGGCTACACCTTC
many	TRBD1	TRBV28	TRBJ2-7	CASSPLGTGAGEQYF	TGTGCCAGCAGTCCCCTCGGGACAGGCGCGGGCGAGCAGTACTTC
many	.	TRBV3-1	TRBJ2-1	CASSHMTPGLHEQFF	TGTGCCAGCAGCCACATGACCCCGGGACTCCATGAGCAGTTCTTC
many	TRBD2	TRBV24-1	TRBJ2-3	CATGEPTSGDSTDTQYF	TGTGCCACCGGTGAACCAACTAGCGGAGACAGCACAGATACGCAGTATTTT